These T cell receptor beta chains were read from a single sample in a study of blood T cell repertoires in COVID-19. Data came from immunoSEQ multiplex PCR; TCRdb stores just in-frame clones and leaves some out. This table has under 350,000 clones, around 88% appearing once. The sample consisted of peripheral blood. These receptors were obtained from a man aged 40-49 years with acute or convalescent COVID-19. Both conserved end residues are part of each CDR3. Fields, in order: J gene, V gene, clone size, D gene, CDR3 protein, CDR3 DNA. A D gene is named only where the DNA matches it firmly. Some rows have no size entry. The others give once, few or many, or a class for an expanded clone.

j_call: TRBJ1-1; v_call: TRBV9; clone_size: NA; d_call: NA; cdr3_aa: CASSVVESLKNTEAFF; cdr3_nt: TGTGCCAGCAGCGTAGTAGAAAGCCTAAAGAACACTGAAGCTTTCTTT
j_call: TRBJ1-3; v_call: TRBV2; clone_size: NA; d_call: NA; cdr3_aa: CASSEAHGNTIYF; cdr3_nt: TGTGCCAGCAGTGAAGCCCACGGGAACACCATATATTTT
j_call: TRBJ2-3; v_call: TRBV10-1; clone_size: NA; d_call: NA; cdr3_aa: CASSETYRWYF; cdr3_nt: TGCGCCAGCAGTGAGACTTACCGGTGGTATTTT
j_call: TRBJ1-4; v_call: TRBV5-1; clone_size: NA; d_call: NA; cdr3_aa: CASSLVPSNEKLFF; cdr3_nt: TGCGCCAGCAGCTTGGTCCCGTCTAATGAAAAACTGTTTTTT
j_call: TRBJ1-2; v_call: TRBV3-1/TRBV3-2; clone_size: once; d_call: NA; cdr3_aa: CASSQGDSGTF; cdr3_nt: TGTGCCAGCAGCCAAGGGGACTCAGGCACCTTC
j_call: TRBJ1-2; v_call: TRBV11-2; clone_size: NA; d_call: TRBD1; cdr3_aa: CASSGSQLAGGSDYYGYTF; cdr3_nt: TGTGCCAGCAGCGGTTCGCAGTTGGCAGGGGGCTCGGACTACTATGGCTACACCTTC
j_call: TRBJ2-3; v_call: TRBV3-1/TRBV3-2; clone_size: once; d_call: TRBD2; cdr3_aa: CASSQDLFGETGGIDTQYF; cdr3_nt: TGTGCCAGCAGCCAAGATCTATTCGGCGAGACGGGGGGGATAGATACGCAGTATTTT
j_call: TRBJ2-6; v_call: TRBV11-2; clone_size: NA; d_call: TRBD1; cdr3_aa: CASSSPQGAGANVLTF; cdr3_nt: TGTGCCAGCAGCTCCCCACAGGGGGCTGGGGCCAACGTCCTGACTTTC
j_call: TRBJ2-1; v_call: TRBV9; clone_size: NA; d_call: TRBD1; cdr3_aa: CASSGQGSSYNEQFF; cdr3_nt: TGTGCCAGCAGCGGACAGGGTAGTTCATACAATGAGCAGTTCTTC
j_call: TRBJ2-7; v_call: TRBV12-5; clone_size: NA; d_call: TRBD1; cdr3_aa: CASGSKDRNLYEQYF; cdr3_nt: TGTGCTAGTGGTTCCAAGGACAGGAACCTCTACGAGCAGTACTTC
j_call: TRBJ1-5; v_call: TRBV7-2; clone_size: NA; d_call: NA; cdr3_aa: CASSLQSNQPQHF; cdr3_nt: TGTGCCAGCAGCTTACAGAGCAATCAGCCCCAGCATTTT
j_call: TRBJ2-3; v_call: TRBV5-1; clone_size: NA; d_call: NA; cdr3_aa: CASSPGGGRRTDTQYF; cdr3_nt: TGCGCCAGCAGCCCTGGGGGGGGGCGGCGGACAGATACGCAGTATTTT
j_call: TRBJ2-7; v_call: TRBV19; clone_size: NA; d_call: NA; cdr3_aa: CASSIDLAVTYEQYF; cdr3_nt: TGTGCCAGTAGTATAGACCTCGCGGTTACCTACGAGCAGTACTTC
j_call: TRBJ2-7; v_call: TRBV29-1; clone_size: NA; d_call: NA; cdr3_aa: CSVVKLGEQYF; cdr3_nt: TGCAGCGTTGTCAAGCTCGGCGAGCAGTACTTC
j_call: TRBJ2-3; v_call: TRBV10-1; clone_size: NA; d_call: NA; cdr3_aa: CASSATGSETQYF; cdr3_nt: TGCGCCAGCAGTGCCACAGGGAGCGAAACGCAGTATTTT
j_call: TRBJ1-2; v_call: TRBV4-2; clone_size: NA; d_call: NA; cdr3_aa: CASSQAGTDSYGYTF; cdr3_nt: TGTGCCAGCAGCCAAGCCGGGACGGACAGCTATGGCTACACCTTC
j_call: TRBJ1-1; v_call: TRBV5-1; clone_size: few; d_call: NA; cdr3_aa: CASSLAGFEAFF; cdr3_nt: TGCGCCAGCAGCTTGGCCGGGTTTGAAGCTTTCTTT
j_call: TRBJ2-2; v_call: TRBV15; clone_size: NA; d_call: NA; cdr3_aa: CATSRDVGVAGELFF; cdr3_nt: TGTGCCACCAGCAGAGACGTAGGGGTGGCCGGGGAGCTGTTTTTT
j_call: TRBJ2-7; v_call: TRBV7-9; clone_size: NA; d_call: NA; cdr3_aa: CASSFTDRVDEQYF; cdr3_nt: TGTGCCAGCAGCTTCACCGACCGGGTCGACGAGCAGTACTTC
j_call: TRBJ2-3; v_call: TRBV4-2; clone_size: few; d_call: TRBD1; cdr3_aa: CASSPLGQGPDTQYF; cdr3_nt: TGTGCCAGCAGCCCGTTAGGACAGGGCCCAGATACGCAGTATTTT
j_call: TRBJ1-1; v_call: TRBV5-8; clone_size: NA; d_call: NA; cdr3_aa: CASSLGQGGTEAFF; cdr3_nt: TGTGCCAGCAGCTTGGGGCAGGGAGGCACTGAAGCTTTCTTT
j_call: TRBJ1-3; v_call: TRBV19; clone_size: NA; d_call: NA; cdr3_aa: CASTPTGSGNTIYF; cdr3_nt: TGTGCCAGTACGCCAACGGGGAGTGGAAACACCATATATTTT
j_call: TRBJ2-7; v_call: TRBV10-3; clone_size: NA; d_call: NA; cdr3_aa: CAITQGYEQYF; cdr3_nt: TGTGCCATCACACAGGGCTACGAGCAGTACTTC
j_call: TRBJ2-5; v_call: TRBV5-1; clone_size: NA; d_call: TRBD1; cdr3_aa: CASSHGTGAQETQYF; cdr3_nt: TGCGCCAGCAGCCACGGGACAGGGGCCCAAGAGACCCAGTACTTC
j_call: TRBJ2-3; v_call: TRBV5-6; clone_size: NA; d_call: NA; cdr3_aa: CASRFYSGSSTDTQYF; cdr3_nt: TGTGCCAGCCGATTTTACAGCGGCAGTAGCACAGATACGCAGTATTTT
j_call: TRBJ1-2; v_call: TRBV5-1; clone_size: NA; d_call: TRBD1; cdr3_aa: CASSLSGQNIRGYTF; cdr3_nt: TGCGCCAGCAGCTTATCGGGACAGAATATTCGGGGCTACACCTTC
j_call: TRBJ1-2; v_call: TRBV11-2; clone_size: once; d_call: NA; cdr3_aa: CASSPLRRVNYGYTF; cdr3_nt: TGTGCCAGCAGCCCCCTCCGGAGGGTGAACTATGGCTACACCTTC
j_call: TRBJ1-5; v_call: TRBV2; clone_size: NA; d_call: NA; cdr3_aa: CASSDSQYSNQPQHF; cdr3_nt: TGTGCCAGCAGTGATTCACAGTATAGCAATCAGCCCCAGCATTTT
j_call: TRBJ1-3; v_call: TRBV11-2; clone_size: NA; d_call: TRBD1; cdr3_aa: CASSGDRVSGNTIYF; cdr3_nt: TGTGCCAGCAGCGGGGACAGGGTCTCTGGAAACACCATATATTTT
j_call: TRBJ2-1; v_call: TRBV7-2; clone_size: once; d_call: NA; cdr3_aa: CASSLGGQPYNEQFF; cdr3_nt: TGTGCCAGCAGCTTAGGGGGACAACCTTACAATGAGCAGTTCTTC
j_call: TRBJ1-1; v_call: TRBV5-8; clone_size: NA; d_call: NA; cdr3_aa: CASRPIQGLGNTEAFF; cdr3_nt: TGTGCCAGCAGGCCGATACAGGGCTTAGGGAACACTGAAGCTTTCTTT
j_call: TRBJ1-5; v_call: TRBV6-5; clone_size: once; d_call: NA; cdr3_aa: CASSPTSLSFQPQHF; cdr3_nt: TGTGCCAGCAGCCCAACTAGTTTGAGTTTCCAGCCCCAGCATTTT
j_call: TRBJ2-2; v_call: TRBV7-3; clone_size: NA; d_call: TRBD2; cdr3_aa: CASSPRAGGPGGELFF; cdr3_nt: TGTGCCAGCAGCCCTAGAGCGGGGGGGCCCGGCGGGGAGCTGTTTTTT
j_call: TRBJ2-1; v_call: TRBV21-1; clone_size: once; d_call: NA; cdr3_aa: CASSFSLRGRRPYNEQFF; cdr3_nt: TGTGCCAGCAGTTTTTCCCTCCGGGGAAGGAGACCCTACAATGAGCAGTTCTTC
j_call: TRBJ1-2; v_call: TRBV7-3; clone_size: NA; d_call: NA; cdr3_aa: CASSLTGGAGVGYTF; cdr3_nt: TGTGCCAGCAGCTTAACTGGGGGGGCTGGTGTTGGCTACACCTTC
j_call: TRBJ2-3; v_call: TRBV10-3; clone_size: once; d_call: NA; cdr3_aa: CAISAQALAGTDTQYF; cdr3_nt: TGTGCCATCAGTGCCCAGGCCCTAGCAGGCACAGATACGCAGTATTTT
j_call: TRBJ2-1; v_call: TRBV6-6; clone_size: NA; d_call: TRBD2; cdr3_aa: CASQPSGGAYEQFF; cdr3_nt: TGTGCCAGCCAGCCTAGCGGGGGGGCCTATGAGCAGTTCTTC
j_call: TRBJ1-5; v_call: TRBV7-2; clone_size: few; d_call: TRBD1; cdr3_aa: CASSLWTGINQPQHF; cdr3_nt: TGTGCCAGCAGCTTATGGACAGGGATTAATCAGCCCCAGCATTTT
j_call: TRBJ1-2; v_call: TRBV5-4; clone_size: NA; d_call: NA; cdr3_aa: CASSFGYGYTF; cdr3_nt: TGTGCCAGCAGCTTCGGCTATGGCTACACCTTC
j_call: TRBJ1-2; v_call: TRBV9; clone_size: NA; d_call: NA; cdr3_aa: CASSVGSANYGYTF; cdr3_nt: TGTGCCAGCAGCGTAGGGTCAGCTAACTATGGCTACACCTTC
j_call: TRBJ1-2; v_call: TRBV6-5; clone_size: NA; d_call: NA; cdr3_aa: CASSEWTANYGYTF; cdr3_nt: TGTGCCAGCTCGGAATGGACAGCTAACTATGGCTACACCTTC
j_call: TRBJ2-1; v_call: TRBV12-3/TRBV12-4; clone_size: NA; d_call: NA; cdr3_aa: CASSLSTTQGFF; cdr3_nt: TGTGCCAGCAGTTTATCCACCACCCAGGGGTTCTTC
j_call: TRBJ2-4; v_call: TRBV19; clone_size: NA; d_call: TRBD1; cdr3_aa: CASSMWDRLAKNIQYF; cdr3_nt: TGTGCCAGTAGTATGTGGGACAGGCTAGCCAAAAACATTCAGTACTTC
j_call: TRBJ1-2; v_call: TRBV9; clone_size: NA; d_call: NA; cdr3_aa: CASGHRANYGYTF; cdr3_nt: TGTGCCAGCGGCCACAGGGCTAACTATGGCTACACCTTC
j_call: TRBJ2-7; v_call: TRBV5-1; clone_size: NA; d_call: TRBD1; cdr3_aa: CASSLGQGTSYEQYF; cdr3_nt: TGCGCCAGCAGCTTGGGACAGGGGACCTCCTACGAGCAGTACTTC
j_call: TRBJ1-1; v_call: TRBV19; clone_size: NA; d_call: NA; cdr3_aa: CASSMMGQRAFF; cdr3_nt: TGTGCCAGTAGTATGATGGGACAAAGAGCTTTCTTT
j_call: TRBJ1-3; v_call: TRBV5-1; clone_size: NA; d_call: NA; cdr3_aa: CASSSDGRAGNTIYF; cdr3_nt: TGCGCCAGCAGCTCCGACGGGAGGGCCGGAAACACCATATATTTT
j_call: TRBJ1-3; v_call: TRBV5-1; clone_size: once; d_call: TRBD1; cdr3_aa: CASSLQGSGNTIYF; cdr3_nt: TGCGCCAGCAGCTTACAGGGGTCTGGAAACACCATATATTTT
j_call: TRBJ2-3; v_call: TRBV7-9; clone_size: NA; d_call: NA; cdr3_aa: CASSLGGRRRRDTQYF; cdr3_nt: TGTGCCAGCAGCTTAGGTGGCAGGCGGAGGCGGGATACGCAGTATTTT